This T cell receptor beta chain was sequenced for a study of shared clonotypes between healthy human individuals. This CDR3 spans 14 amino acids. Trimming cost V 1 base and J 16 bases, with 20 bases left between them. From germline, CDR1 is MGHDK and CDR2 SYGVNS. The data were produced by immunoSEQ multiplex PCR, yet TCRdb's version contains in-frame clones alone and is incomplete. The sample lists 2.5 million or so clones; approximately 92% were seen once. This clonotype was obtained from a man between 18 and 35 years old in good health. The chain recombines TRBV25-1 with TRBJ2-1, with D possibly matching TRBD2 (5 bases). The sequencing input was naive CD4+ T cells sorted from blood. Subset specified: CD45RA+ positively selected. This chain's CDR3 is CASSESGSGAYIFF. The CDR3 nucleotides are TGTGCCAGCAGTGAATCCGGCAGCGGCGCCTATATTTTCTTC.